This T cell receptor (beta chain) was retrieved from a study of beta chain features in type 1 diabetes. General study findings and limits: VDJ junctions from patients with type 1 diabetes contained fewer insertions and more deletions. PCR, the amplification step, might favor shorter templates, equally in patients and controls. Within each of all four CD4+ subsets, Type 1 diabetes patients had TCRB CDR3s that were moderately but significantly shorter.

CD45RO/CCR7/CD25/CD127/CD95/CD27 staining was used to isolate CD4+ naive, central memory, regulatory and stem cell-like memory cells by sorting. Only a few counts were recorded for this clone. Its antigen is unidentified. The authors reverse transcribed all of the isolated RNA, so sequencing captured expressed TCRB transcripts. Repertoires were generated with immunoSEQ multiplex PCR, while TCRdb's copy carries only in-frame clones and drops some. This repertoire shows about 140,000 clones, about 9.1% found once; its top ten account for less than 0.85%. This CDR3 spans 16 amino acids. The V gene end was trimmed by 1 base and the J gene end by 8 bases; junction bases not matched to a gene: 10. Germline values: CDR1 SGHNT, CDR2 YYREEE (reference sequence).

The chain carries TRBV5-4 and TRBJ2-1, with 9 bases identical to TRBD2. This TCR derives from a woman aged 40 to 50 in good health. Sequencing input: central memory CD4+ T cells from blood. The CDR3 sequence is CASSLRLAGRIDEQFF. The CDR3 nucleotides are TGTGCCAGCAGCTTGAGGCTAGCGGGGAGGATCGATGAGCAGTTCTTC.